The 16 T cell receptor beta chains presented below share a single source sample, sequenced in a study of cytomegalovirus exposure and HLA in healthy donors. PCR involved 60 Vbeta and 13 Jbeta primers. Using immunoSEQ multiplex PCR, the repertoire was profiled, and TCRdb retains in-frame clones only, with some absent. Found here are about 190,000 clones, 74% of them singletons; the top ten hold 3.1%. What was sequenced was PBMCs. The receptor set was obtained from a woman aged 25 to 39 in good health and CMV-seropositive.

The J gene is TRBJ2-3, the V gene TRBV15; 10 bases map to TRBD1. The trim removed 5 bases at V and 8 bases at J, leaving 10 bases unmatched. This CDR3 region has 15 residues. Germline CDR1 LNHNV, CDR2 YYDKDF (reference sequence). CDR3 region: CATSVAGTGVATQYF. The CDR3 DNA sequence: TGTGCCACCAGCGTAGCCGGGACAGGGGTGGCTACGCAGTATTTT.

The chain is built from TRBV7-2 and TRBJ2-7; 8 bases are shared with TRBD1. Germline CDR1 is SGHTA and CDR2 is FQGNSA. CDR3 length equals 17 residues. Trimming took 5 bases from V and 5 from J; bases not matched to a gene: 17. In DNA form, the CDR3 reads TGTGCCAGCAGCAAGTTCCTGGACAGGGTGGTAGGGGACGAGCAGTACTTC. It is translated as CASSKFLDRVVGDEQYF.

The V and J genes are TRBV7-9 and TRBJ2-1, with D unresolved. V dropped 5 bases and J dropped 0 bases, with 5 bases sitting between them. Germline lookup yields CDR1 SEHNR and CDR2 FQNEAQ (reference sequence). The CDR3 sequence is 13 residues long. CDR3 in DNA: TGTGCCAGCAGCCCGAGCTCCTACAATGAGCAGTTCTTC. It codes for CASSPSSYNEQFF. Full variable domain (remainder filled in from reference TRBV7-9 and TRBJ2-1): DTGVSQNPRHKITKRGQNVTFRCDPISEHNRLYWYRQTLGQGPEFLTYFQNEAQLEKSRLLSDRFSAERPKGSFSTLEIQRTEQGDSAMYLCASSPSSYNEQFFGPGTRLTVL.

The chain links TRBV29-1 to TRBJ2-5, with TRBD2 identical over 12 bases. Germline V gene data show CDR1 as SQVTM and CDR2 as ANQGSEA. The CDR3 is 19 amino acids. The V segment lost 3 bases and the J segment 6 bases; nucleotides outside the gene matches: 20. The DNA for the CDR3 is TGCAGCGTTGAGGGAAGACTAGCGGGAGTAGGGGTCGCGGAGAAGACCCAGTACTTC. Translating it yields CSVEGRLAGVGVAEKTQYF.

The chain carries TRBV13 and TRBJ2-7, with 7 bases that match TRBD1. This CDR3 spans 15 amino acids. The trim removed 2 bases at V and 4 bases at J, leaving 8 bases unmatched. The germline V gene has CDR1 PRHDT and CDR2 FYEKMQ (reference sequence). In nucleotides, the CDR3 is TGTGCCAGCAGCTTAAAGGGGGCTTGGGGGTACGAGCAGTACTTC. As protein: CASSLKGAWGYEQYF.

The rearrangement joins TRBV6-4 to TRBJ2-2, with D maybe TRBD2 (5 bases). The CDR3 extends over 15 amino acids. CDR1 and CDR2 from the germline V gene are MRHNA and SNTAGT. V lost 3 bases, J lost 3 bases, and 11 bases lay in between. Here the CDR3 reads CASSEGASDTGELFF. CDR3 DNA: TGTGCCAGCAGTGAGGGAGCGTCTGACACCGGGGAGCTGTTTTTT.

V is TRBV19 and J is TRBJ1-5, with 7 bases matching TRBD1. The germline V gene has CDR1 LNHDA and CDR2 SQIVND (reference sequence). V shed 5 bases, J shed 4 bases, and the junction held 8 bases outside the gene matches. CDR3 length equals 15 residues. CDR3 region: CASSETGTINQPQHF. The CDR3 DNA is TGTGCCAGTAGTGAGACAGGGACCATTAATCAGCCCCAGCATTTT.

The chain couples TRBV4-2 to TRBJ1-4; TRBD1 aligns across 9 bases. The V segment lost 3 bases and the J segment 6 bases; nucleotides outside the gene matches: 8. The CDR3 consists of 16 residues. Germline V gives CDR1 LGHNA, CDR2 YNFKEQ. Here the CDR3 DNA reads TGTGCCAGCAGCCACCTGACAGGGGGTCTTGATGAAAAACTGTTTTTT. Translation gives CASSHLTGGLDEKLFF.

This chain uses TRBV29-1 with TRBJ2-3; possible D gene TRBD1, 6 bases. Trimming took 4 bases from V and 1 from J, leaving 15 bases between them. The CDR3 covers 15 residues. Germline V gene data show CDR1 as SQVTM and CDR2 as ANQGSEA. The CDR3 region is CSVARGGMGTDTQYF. The DNA of the CDR3 is TGCAGCGTTGCCCGAGGGGGAATGGGCACAGATACGCAGTATTTT.

This chain connects TRBV19 to TRBJ1-2; D call uncertain. This CDR3 contains 13 residues. Germline lookup yields CDR1 LNHDA and CDR2 SQIVND (reference sequence). Trimming removed 3 bases from V and 8 bases from J, with 13 bases in between. CDR3 nucleotide sequence: TGTGCCAGTAGTATCGGGTCCAACGGGGGCTACACCTTC. Amino acid sequence: CASSIGSNGGYTF.

In this sample, this clone turned up once. The chain uses TRBV7-9 and TRBJ2-1; TRBD2 matches 8 bases. The CDR3 has 18 residues. The germline V gene has CDR1 SEHNR and CDR2 FQNEAQ (reference sequence). The V and J ends lost 8 bases and 4 bases, in that order; junction bases with no gene match: 19. CDR3 protein: CASGGEGRLAGLYNEQFF. CDR3 DNA: TGTGCCAGCGGAGGGGAGGGGAGGTTAGCGGGACTTTACAATGAGCAGTTCTTC.

V usage is TRBV7-9 and J usage is TRBJ1-1, with a weak D call TRBD1 (6 bases). Trimming stripped 0 bases from V and 5 bases from J, with 7 bases between. Germline V gives CDR1 SEHNR, CDR2 FQNEAQ (reference sequence). This CDR3 region has 13 residues. The CDR3 DNA follows: TGTGCCAGCAGCTTAGCACAGGGTACTGAAGCTTTCTTT. Its protein is CASSLAQGTEAFF.

Only a few counts were recorded for this clone. This chain connects TRBV5-6 to TRBJ1-1, with D uncertain. The germline gives CDR1 SGHDT, CDR2 YYEEEE. This CDR3 has 12 amino acids. Trimming pared 7 bases from V and 4 bases from J, leaving 11 bases between. In nucleotides, the CDR3 is TGTGCCAGCGGACCTGGGAGCACTGAAGCTTTCTTT. Protein product: CASGPGSTEAFF.

The chain is built from TRBV9 and TRBJ2-5; D gene unclear. The CDR3 is 15 amino acids. Germline assignment: CDR1 SGDLS and CDR2 YYNGEE. Trimming removed 0 bases from V and 5 bases from J, with 14 bases in between. The CDR3 DNA reads TGTGCCAGCAGCGTAGAACAGTTGGTTACGGAGACCCAGTACTTC. Translating gives CASSVEQLVTETQYF. Full variable domain (outside the CDR3, taken from reference TRBV9 and TRBJ2-5): DSGVTQTPKHLITATGQRVTLRCSPRSGDLSVYWYQQSLDQGLQFLIQYYNGEERAKGNILERFSAQQFPDLHSELNLSSLELGDSALYFCASSVEQLVTETQYFGPGTRLLVL.

This chain connects TRBV5-4 to TRBJ2-2; D remains unclear. The CDR3 sequence is 16 residues long. Germline-derived CDR1 and CDR2 are SGHNT and YYREEE (reference sequence). Trimming took off 0 bases at V and 0 bases at J, with 9 bases between the two ends. The CDR3 spells CASSLGAAANTGELFF. The CDR3, as DNA: TGTGCCAGCAGCTTGGGGGCAGCCGCGAACACCGGGGAGCTGTTTTTT.

As concerns this clone: One end of the junction does not line up with germline, which may come from a read error. This chain uses TRBV7-7 with TRBJ2-5; D might be TRBD1 (6 bases). Germline V gene sequence: CDR1 SSHAT, CDR2 FNYEAQ (reference sequence). This CDR3 contains 15 residues. CDR3 sequence reads: CASSLGTGKMGTQYF. The DNA of the CDR3 is TGTGCTAGCAGCTTAGGAACAGGGAAGATGGGAACCCAGTACTTC.